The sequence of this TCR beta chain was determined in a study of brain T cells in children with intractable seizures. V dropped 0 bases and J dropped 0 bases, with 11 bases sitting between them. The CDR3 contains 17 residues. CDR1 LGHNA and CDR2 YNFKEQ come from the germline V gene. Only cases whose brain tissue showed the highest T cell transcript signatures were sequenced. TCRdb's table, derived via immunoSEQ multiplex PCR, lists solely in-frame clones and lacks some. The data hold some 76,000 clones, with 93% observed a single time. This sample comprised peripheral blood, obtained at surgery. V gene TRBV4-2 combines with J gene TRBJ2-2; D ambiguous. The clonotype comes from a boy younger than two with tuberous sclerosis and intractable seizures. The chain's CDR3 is CASSQDPVIANTGELFF. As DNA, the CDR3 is TGTGCCAGCAGCCAAGACCCCGTTATTGCGAACACCGGGGAGCTGTTTTTT.